These 25 T cell receptor beta chains were all obtained from the same sample, sequenced in a study of chemoradiotherapy in HPV16-positive cancers. Here immunoSEQ multiplex PCR was the method, and the copy in TCRdb shows in-frame clones only, minus some. Altogether 25,000 to 35,000 clones are present, roughly nine tenths being singletons, with the ten largest covering around 20%. Sequencing used blood, obtained from a patient who underwent chemoradiotherapy. Receptor source: a human donor with HPV-associated anogenital cancer.

This chain joins TRBV11-2 and TRBJ2-3; 7 bases match TRBD2. The CDR3 has 16 residues. Trimming at V came to 0 bases and at J to 2 bases, leaving 5 bases not matched to a gene. Germline CDR1 reads SGHAT; CDR2 reads FQNNGV. The chain's CDR3 is CASSLDTGGITDTQYF. The CDR3 DNA follows: TGTGCCAGCAGCTTAGATACGGGAGGAATCACAGATACGCAGTATTTT.

The chain is built from TRBV5-4 and TRBJ2-2; maybe TRBD1 (5 bases). From germline, CDR1 is SGHNT and CDR2 YYREEE (reference sequence). V lost 0 bases to trimming and J lost 7 bases, with 13 bases between them. CDR3 length: 15 amino acids. The CDR3 loop is CASSLAVTGGGELFF. For the CDR3, the DNA is TGTGCCAGCAGCTTGGCCGTCACAGGCGGCGGGGAGCTGTTTTTT.

This chain links TRBV4-1 with TRBJ2-5; TRBD2 aligns across 14 bases. This CDR3 comprises 16 residues. The germline V gene has CDR1 MGHRA and CDR2 YSYEKL. V dropped 4 bases and J dropped 2; count of bases not matched to a gene: 3. The CDR3 here is CASSPGLAGGQETQYF. Here the CDR3 DNA reads TGCGCCAGCAGCCCCGGACTAGCGGGAGGTCAAGAGACCCAGTACTTC.

This clone appeared a single time. This chain joins TRBV6-1 and TRBJ1-5; D gene uncertain. The CDR3 totals 15 residues. Trimming removed 1 base from V and 4 bases from J, with 11 bases in between. Germline V gene data show CDR1 as MNHNS and CDR2 as SASEGT. CDR3 amino acids: CASSEGTLGNQPQHF. The CDR3 nucleotides are TGTGCCAGCAGTGAAGGTACTCTGGGGAATCAGCCCCAGCATTTT.

The rearrangement uses TRBV4-1 and TRBJ1-4, with D possibly being TRBD1 (5 bases). CDR3 length equals 14 residues. Germline V lookup: CDR1 MGHRA, CDR2 YSYEKL. Trimming took 0 bases from V and 6 from J, leaving 8 bases between them. The CDR3 DNA sequence: TGCGCCAGCAGCCAAGATGGAGGGGATGAAAAACTGTTTTTT. Encoded protein: CASSQDGGDEKLFF.

This chain connects TRBV28 to TRBJ2-5; D is uncertain. CDR3 length: 12 amino acids. CDR1 is MDHEN and CDR2 is SYDVKM in the germline V gene. V lost 3 bases, J lost 5 bases, and 7 bases lay in between. CDR3 nucleotide sequence: TGTGCCAGCAGTTTGTACGAGGAGACCCAGTACTTC. It translates to CASSLYEETQYF.

This chain connects TRBV2 to TRBJ1-2; 10 bases fit TRBD1. The V gene's germline CDR1 is SNHLY and CDR2 FYNNEI. V was clipped by 7 bases and J by 7 bases; unmatched bases: 9. The CDR3 sequence is 14 residues long. The CDR3 spells CASTLDRGKVGYTF. As DNA, the CDR3 is TGTGCCAGCACCCTGGACAGGGGGAAGGTTGGCTACACCTTC.

This rearrangement joins TRBV6-1 to TRBJ2-7, with TRBD2 matching 7 bases. CDR1 MNHNS and CDR2 SASEGT come from the germline V gene. V lost 9 bases, J lost 2 bases, and 10 bases stayed unmatched. The CDR3 covers 14 residues. CDR3 in amino acids: CASRQAAGAYEQYF. The CDR3 bases are TGTGCCAGTCGCCAAGCGGCGGGGGCCTACGAGCAGTACTTC.

V usage is TRBV11-3 and J usage is TRBJ2-7; unclear D gene. Germline CDR1 and CDR2: SGHNT and YENEEA. The V gene lost 0 bases and the J gene lost 4 bases, with 10 bases spanning the gap. CDR3 length equals 14 residues. The CDR3 region is CASSLEAVGYEQYF. The DNA for the CDR3 is TGTGCCAGCAGCTTAGAGGCGGTGGGGTACGAGCAGTACTTC.

The chain has TRBV2 and TRBJ1-5, with TRBD1 as a possible D gene (6 bases). The CDR3 runs to 15 residues. The ends were cut back, 5 bases at V and 3 bases at J, with 14 bases in the middle. Looked up from germline, CDR1 is SNHLY and CDR2 is FYNNEI. The CDR3 here is CASSSTGADNQPQHF. CDR3 nucleotide sequence: TGTGCCAGCAGTTCGACGGGGGCTGACAATCAGCCCCAGCATTTT. Full variable domain (missing parts from reference TRBV2 and TRBJ1-5): EPEVTQTPSHQVTQMGQEVILRCVPISNHLYFYWYRQILGQKVEFLVSFYNNEISEKSEIFDDQFSVERPDGSNFTLKIRSTKLEDSAMYFCASSSTGADNQPQHFGDGTRLSIL.

This clone was seen a handful of times. The chain has TRBV30 and TRBJ2-1; TRBD2 matches 7 bases. Per the germline V gene, CDR1 is GTSNPN and CDR2 is SVGIG (reference sequence). This CDR3 is built from 17 residues. The junction had 15 bases not matched to a gene; V was cut back by 5 bases and J by 2 bases. The CDR3 DNA reads TGTGCCTGGTCGCCCTTAGGAGCGGGGACTGCCTACAATGAGCAGTTCTTC. It encodes CAWSPLGAGTAYNEQFF.

The chain joins TRBV29-1 to TRBJ2-1; TRBD1 matches at 7 bases. The length of the CDR3 is 15 residues. Germline CDR1 and CDR2: SQVTM and ANQGSEA. The CDR3 is CSSIYRGQPYNEQFF. As DNA, the CDR3 is TGCAGTTCCATTTACCGGGGACAGCCTTACAATGAGCAGTTCTTC.

The CDR3 nucleotides are TGTGCCAGCAGCCAAAGGGACGGTAAACTGTTTTTT. Translating it yields CASSQRDGKLFF. The chain carries TRBV6-5 and TRBJ1-4; weak D call: TRBD1 (5 bases). The CDR3 is 12 amino acids. Germline V lookup: CDR1 MNHEY, CDR2 SVGAGI. The V end was cut by 6 bases, the J end by 11 bases, with 13 bases between.

This clone is a singleton in its sample. The chain has TRBV18 and TRBJ1-2, with 12 bases that match TRBD1. Germline-derived CDR1 and CDR2 are KGHSH and LQKENI. Losses at the gene ends were 3 bases for V and 4 bases for J; bases not matched to a gene: 6. The CDR3 contains 16 residues. CDR3 sequence reads: CASSPGTGGSSYGYTF. The DNA of the CDR3 is TGTGCCAGCTCACCGGGGACAGGGGGCTCTAGCTATGGCTACACCTTC.

The V call is TRBV5-1, the J call TRBJ1-2, with 12 bases lining up with TRBD1. The CDR3 is 13 residues long. The germline gives CDR1 SGHRS, CDR2 YFSETQ. With 7 bases clipped from V and 5 bases from J, the junction kept 3 bases outside the gene matches. Here the CDR3 DNA reads TGCGCCAGCGGGACAGGGGGCACATATGGCTACACCTTC. This sequence encodes CASGTGGTYGYTF.

This chain uses TRBV5-1 with TRBJ2-1; 11 bases line up with TRBD2. The length of the CDR3 is 16 residues. V shed 1 base and J 3 bases; nucleotides not matched to a gene: 3. Germline V CDR1 and CDR2: SGHRS, YFSETQ. CDR3 amino acids: CASSLTGTSGYNEQFF. The CDR3 DNA is TGCGCCAGCAGCTTGACCGGGACTAGCGGCTACAATGAGCAGTTCTTC.

The chain employs TRBV9 and TRBJ1-1; D unclear. The CDR3 totals 14 residues. CDR1 is SGDLS and CDR2 is YYNGEE in the germline V gene. V was trimmed by 0 bases and J by 0 bases, leaving 6 bases between them. The CDR3 sequence: CASSVGTLNTEAFF. The CDR3 DNA reads as TGTGCCAGCAGCGTAGGCACCCTGAACACTGAAGCTTTCTTT.

This clone was detected once. This chain links TRBV9 with TRBJ2-3; D is ambiguous. With 0 bases removed from V and 1 base from J, the gap between germline ends came to 9 bases. The CDR3 is made up of 15 amino acids. Germline V gene data show CDR1 as SGDLS and CDR2 as YYNGEE. CDR3: CASSVDHHRTDTQYF. In DNA, the CDR3 is TGTGCCAGCAGCGTAGATCACCATCGCACAGATACGCAGTATTTT.

The chain is built from TRBV11-2 and TRBJ1-3, with 9 nucleotides matching TRBD1. The germline gives CDR1 SGHAT, CDR2 FQNNGV. The CDR3 has 15 amino acids. Trimming cost V 5 bases and J 2 bases; bases outside gene matches: 4. Written as DNA, the CDR3 is TGTGCCAGCAGCCACCGGACAGGGGCTGGAAACACCATATATTTT. It encodes CASSHRTGAGNTIYF.

This clone was picked up one time. The rearrangement links TRBV6-1 to TRBJ1-4; 9 nucleotides align to TRBD1. The CDR3 sequence is 13 residues long. The germline V gene has CDR1 MNHNS and CDR2 SASEGT. V lost 6 bases to trimming and J lost 8 bases; unmatched junction nucleotides: 4. In DNA form, the CDR3 reads TGTGCCAGCAGATGGACAGGGGTGGAAAAACTGTTTTTT. It yields the protein CASRWTGVEKLFF.

This clone was found once. The gene calls are TRBV10-3 and TRBJ2-3; 7 nucleotides align to TRBD2. From germline, CDR1 is ENHRY and CDR2 SYGVKD. Trimming at V came to 8 bases and at J to 4 bases, leaving 6 bases not matched to a gene. CDR3 length: 13 amino acids. The CDR3 region has the DNA TGTGCCATCGGAGCGGGGAAAGCAGATACGCAGTATTTT. This codes for CAIGAGKADTQYF.

This CDR3 is CASSSNPPQGRLGGYTF. The CDR3 DNA sequence: TGTGCCAGCAGTTCCAACCCCCCACAGGGGCGGTTGGGCGGCTACACCTTC. The J gene is TRBJ1-2, the V gene TRBV28, with TRBD1 matching 7 bases. CDR1 is MDHEN, CDR2 SYDVKM, per germline. V shed 4 bases, J shed 8 bases, and the junction held 19 bases outside the gene matches. This CDR3 has 17 residues.

This clone was observed a handful of times. The chain couples TRBV5-1 to TRBJ2-7; TRBD2 is a possible D gene (6 bases). The germline V gene has CDR1 SGHRS and CDR2 YFSETQ. This CDR3 contains 16 residues. V was shortened by 4 bases and J by 6 bases, with 23 bases between the two germline ends. The CDR3 DNA reads TGCGCCAGCAGCCTGGGACGGGAGAACTTCGTACGCGAGCAGTACTTC. Residues: CASSLGRENFVREQYF.

V gene TRBV27 combines with J gene TRBJ1-5, with D possibly matching TRBD1 (5 bases). Looked up from germline, CDR1 is MNHEY and CDR2 is SMNVEV (reference sequence). This CDR3 has 15 residues. V shed 6 bases and J shed 3 bases, with 15 bases lying between them. The CDR3 DNA reads as TGTGCCAGCAGCCCCGGGGCTTCCCTCAATCAGCCCCAGCATTTT. Translating gives CASSPGASLNQPQHF.

The genes are TRBV2 and TRBJ2-3, with D perhaps TRBD1 (6 bases). From germline, CDR1 is SNHLY and CDR2 FYNNEI. The CDR3 has 14 amino acids. V was cut by 8 bases and J by 0 bases, with 12 bases left in between. CDR3: CASVLQGSTDTQYF. The CDR3 DNA reads TGTGCCAGCGTTCTACAGGGAAGCACAGATACGCAGTATTTT.